This TCR beta chain was sequenced during a study of CD8+ T cells in alopecia areata. Following RNA extraction, reverse transcription yielded cDNA that acted as the sequencing template. Sequenced by immunoSEQ multiplex PCR; TCRdb stores in-frame clones only, minus some. The sample carries about 92,000 clones, 44% recorded once. The CDR3 totals 15 residues. CDR1 and CDR2 (germline): SGDLS, YYNGEE. V lost 0 bases to trimming and J lost 3 bases; unmatched junction nucleotides: 6. Treatment specified: oral pan-JAK inhibitor, 5-10 mg twice daily. There are a few counts of this clone. The chain has TRBV9 and TRBJ2-7; 7 positions match TRBD2. The clonotype originates from a human donor with alopecia areata. The sequencing here drew on CD8+ T cells sorted from blood, taken at week 24, from a patient treated with tofacitinib. The CDR3 sequence is CASSVGGLTYYEQYF. The CDR3 nucleotides are TGTGCCAGCAGCGTAGGGGGACTAACCTACTACGAGCAGTACTTC.